Below, 13 T cell receptor beta chains from the same sample are listed, as sequenced in a study of blood T cell repertoires in COVID-19. Using immunoSEQ multiplex PCR, the repertoire was profiled, and TCRdb retains in-frame clones only, with some absent. The sample records 200,000 to 250,000 clones, about 85% being singletons. Source material: peripheral blood. These receptors originate from a man younger than 45 who had recovered from COVID-19.

This clone was recorded a few times. The rearrangement links TRBV6-5 to TRBJ1-3; D might be TRBD1 (5 bases). The CDR3 spans 15 residues. Germline lookup yields CDR1 MNHEY and CDR2 SVGAGI. The germline V and J ends were trimmed by 2 bases and 0 bases, with 8 bases remaining between them. The CDR3 DNA sequence: TGTGCCAGCAGTTACCTCGGACACTCTGGAAACACCATATATTTT. Encoded protein: CASSYLGHSGNTIYF.

The count of this clone is one. The chain recombines TRBV11-2 with TRBJ2-7; 9 bases map to TRBD1. In germline, CDR1 is SGHAT, CDR2 FQNNGV. This CDR3 is built from 16 residues. The V and J ends lost 0 bases and 5 bases, in that order; junction bases with no gene match: 8. CDR3 DNA sequence: TGTGCCAGCAGCTTAGATTGGGCGGGACAGGGCCACGAGCAGTACTTC. Encoded protein: CASSLDWAGQGHEQYF.

This clone was found once. J is TRBJ2-5 and V is TRBV4-2; D not resolved. V lost 0 bases and J lost 5, with 16 bases in between. The CDR3 runs to 16 residues. Per germline, CDR1 LGHNA and CDR2 YNFKEQ. This CDR3 is CASSQDLSLPRETQYF. DNA of the CDR3: TGTGCCAGCAGCCAAGATTTAAGCCTTCCGAGGGAGACCCAGTACTTC.

This chain uses TRBV5-1 with TRBJ1-1; no definite D call. Per the germline V gene, CDR1 is SGHRS and CDR2 is YFSETQ. Deletions cut 0 bases from V and 4 bases from J, with 16 bases between. CDR3 length: 16 amino acids. CDR3 sequence (DNA): TGCGCCAGCAGCTTGGGAATCCGGGTGACGGGCACTGAAGCTTTCTTT. Its translation: CASSLGIRVTGTEAFF.

Only a few counts were recorded for this clone. The chain uses TRBV7-9 and TRBJ2-7; D gene unclear. Trimming shortened V by 1 base and J by 5 bases, and 6 bases separated the two germline ends. CDR1 is SEHNR, CDR2 FQNEAQ, per germline (reference sequence). The CDR3 contains 12 residues. The CDR3 sequence is CASSLGFDEQYF. Written as DNA, the CDR3 is TGTGCCAGCAGCTTAGGTTTCGACGAGCAGTACTTC.

The chain recombines TRBV6-5 with TRBJ1-4, with D possibly TRBD1 on 5 matching bases. CDR3 length: 14 residues. Per the germline V gene, CDR1 is MNHEY and CDR2 is SVGAGI. V lost 9 bases and J 0 bases, leaving 11 bases between the germline ends. The CDR3 spells CASDRSTTNEKLFF. The CDR3 bases are TGTGCCAGTGACAGATCAACAACTAATGAAAAACTGTTTTTT.

The rearrangement uses TRBV19 and TRBJ1-3; D unresolved. CDR1 and CDR2 from the germline V gene are LNHDA and SQIVND (reference sequence). V dropped 8 bases and J dropped 8 bases, with 10 bases sitting between them. CDR3 length: 11 amino acids. This CDR3 reads CASRTGDTIYF. In nucleotides, the CDR3 is TGTGCCAGTCGTACGGGAGACACCATATATTTT. The variable domain in full, completed from reference TRBV19 and TRBJ1-3, reads DGGITQSPKYLFRKEGQNVTLSCEQNLNHDAMYWYRQDPGQGLRLIYYSQIVNDFQKGDIAEGYSVSREKKESFPLTVTSAQKNPTAFYLCASRTGDTIYFGEGSWLTVV.

The chain joins TRBV6-5 to TRBJ1-2; D perhaps matches TRBD1 (6 bases). The V end was cut by 6 bases, the J end by 4 bases, with 15 bases between. The germline V gene has CDR1 MNHEY and CDR2 SVGAGI. There are 14 residues in the CDR3. The CDR3: CASSHRGGGYGYTF. In DNA, the CDR3 is TGTGCCAGCAGCCACAGAGGGGGTGGCTATGGCTACACCTTC.

This chain links TRBV5-1 with TRBJ2-7; 7 nucleotides agree with TRBD2. The junction had 10 bases not matched to a gene; V was cut back by 5 bases and J by 2 bases. This CDR3 is built from 15 residues. The germline V gene encodes CDR1 SGHRS and CDR2 YFSETQ. The CDR3 nucleotides read TGCGCCAGCAGTTCGGACGGGGGAGGGGCCTACGAGCAGTACTTC. Its protein is CASSSDGGGAYEQYF.

The chain joins TRBV3-1 (or the pseudogene TRBV3-2) to TRBJ2-3; the match to TRBD2 covers 7 bases. After removal of 1 base from V and 5 bases from J, the junction contained 9 bases not matched to a gene. The CDR3 consists of 16 residues. Germline V gene lookup returns CDR1 LGHDT and CDR2 YNNKEL (reference sequence). CDR3 sequence (DNA): TGTGCCAGCAGCCAAGCGGGGGGTACGGGGGGAGATACGCAGTATTTT. Translating it yields CASSQAGGTGGDTQYF.

The chain couples TRBV7-9 to TRBJ2-5, with D possibly being TRBD2 (5 bases). The germline gives CDR1 SEHNR, CDR2 FQNEAQ (reference sequence). The CDR3 totals 15 residues. Trimming left V 3 bases short and J 1 base short, with 12 bases between. CDR3 loop: CASSFRATSQETQYF. In DNA form, the CDR3 reads TGTGCCAGCAGCTTCAGAGCTACTAGCCAAGAGACCCAGTACTTC.

The chain joins TRBV2 to TRBJ2-6; the match to TRBD1 covers 7 bases. CDR3 size: 16 residues. Germline loops: CDR1 SNHLY, CDR2 FYNNEI. V shed 6 bases, J shed 0 bases, and the junction held 5 bases outside the gene matches. DNA for the CDR3: TGTGCCAGCAGGGGACAGCCCAACTCTGGGGCCAACGTCCTGACTTTC. Encoded protein: CASRGQPNSGANVLTF.

This clone was counted a single time. The gene calls are TRBV29-1 and TRBJ2-7, with D possibly matching TRBD2 (5 bases). This CDR3 has 12 residues. The germline CDR1 and CDR2 sequences are SQVTM and ANQGSEA. Between the trimmed V and J ends, which lost 2 bases and 5 bases, there was a span of 10 bases. The CDR3 DNA reads as TGCAGCGTTGAAACGGCCGGGGACGAGCAGTACTTC. It yields the protein CSVETAGDEQYF.